Listed below are T cell receptor beta chains from one sample, sequenced in a study of T cell responses to AZD1222 COVID-19 vaccine. The assay was immunoSEQ multiplex PCR, and TCRdb's table has in-frame clones only and misses some. The table records 140,000 to 150,000 clones, approximately 91% of them present only once. The starting material was peripheral blood, obtained 28 days after the second AZD1222 dose. These receptors originate from an adult who received the AZD1222 COVID-19 vaccine. CDR3s leave out the opening cysteine and the closing phenylalanine or tryptophan. Fields, in order: V gene, J gene, CDR3 protein.

TRBV10-2,TRBJ2-1,ASSDLRGPTARNEQF
TRBV6-5,TRBJ2-7,ASSYSGRATGEQY
TRBV12-3/TRBV12-4,TRBJ2-7,ASREGLFREQY
TRBV28,TRBJ2-7,ASSPLLPASLGEQY
TRBV19,TRBJ1-6,ASSTSGTLLDSPLH
TRBV4-2,TRBJ2-2,ASSLGGSGRAVTGELF
TRBV27,TRBJ2-7,ASSLGRGGGYEQY
TRBV11-3,TRBJ2-5,ASSPGRRGTKETQY
TRBV7-3,TRBJ2-1,ASSLKAGGPPHEQF
TRBV5-1,TRBJ2-5,ASSLRGQGVQETQY
TRBV7-9,TRBJ1-6,ASSSQGSHSPLH